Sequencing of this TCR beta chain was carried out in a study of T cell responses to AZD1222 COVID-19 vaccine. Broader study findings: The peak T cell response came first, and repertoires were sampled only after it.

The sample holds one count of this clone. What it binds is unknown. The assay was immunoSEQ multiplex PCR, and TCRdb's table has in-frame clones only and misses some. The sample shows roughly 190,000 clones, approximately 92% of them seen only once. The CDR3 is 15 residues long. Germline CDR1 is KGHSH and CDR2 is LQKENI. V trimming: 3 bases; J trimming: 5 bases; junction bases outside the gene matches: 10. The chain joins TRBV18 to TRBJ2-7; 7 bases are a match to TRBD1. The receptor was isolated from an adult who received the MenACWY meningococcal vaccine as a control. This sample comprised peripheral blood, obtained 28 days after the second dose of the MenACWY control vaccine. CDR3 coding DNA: TGTGCCAGCTCACCCCTCGACAGGGATGGCGACGAGCAGTACTTC. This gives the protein CASSPLDRDGDEQYF.